A selection of T cell receptor beta chains follows, all from one sample in a study of blood T cell repertoires in COVID-19. Sequenced by immunoSEQ multiplex PCR; TCRdb stores in-frame clones only, minus some. Of about 120,000 clones in the sample, roughly 82% were seen once. Input material: peripheral blood. Receptors were obtained from a human donor in a cohort sampled during active COVID-19. CDR3s include the opening cysteine and the closing phenylalanine or tryptophan.

16,TRBV4-1,CASSHGGATGANVLTF
15,TRBV6-1,CASSDDRYISYEQYF
16,TRBV5-1,CASSLGQGAGDNEQFF
16,TRBV19,CASTGQGPGQNTEAFF
15,TRBV7-9,CASSSIQGADHEQYF
13,TRBV10-3,CAISYSGGETQYF
11,TRBV20-1,CSARAQEKLFF
16,TRBV28,CASSLSGGLSYNEQFF
12,TRBV12-3/TRBV12-4,CASSSGGPGYTF
14,TRBV5-1,CASSFGQTSYEQYF
16,TRBV13,CASSLGLLAGNQPQHF
16,TRBV5-1,CASSLSPGQMNTEAFF
13,TRBV2,CASSSIQGYGYTF
18,TRBV4-3,CASSQAFGQIFSGNTIYF
14,TRBV5-6,CASSPGWGGETQYF
14,TRBV3-1/TRBV3-2,CASSPQGGLAGFHF
16,TRBV7-8,CASSPTGGRNNQPQHF
15,TRBV13,CASRRAGATTDTQYF
14,TRBV28,CASIEASGRDTQYF
15,TRBV19,CASSIGAGSTDTQYF
16,TRBV24-1,CATSDPIRGPGGELFF
16,TRBV6-1,CASSVGTGVMNTEAFF
14,TRBV5-1,CASRPGGGSYEQYF
19,TRBV7-9,CASSEWGFPGGGKEDTQYF
14,TRBV6-6,CASSYPEQGCEQFF
15,TRBV6-2/TRBV6-3,CASRPPGGPYYEQYF
18,TRBV28,CASRRLITRDRGESGYTF
16,TRBV20-1,CSASQLAGGRTDTQYF
13,TRBV12-3/TRBV12-4,CASGRTTDQPQHF
15,TRBV2,CASSSTSGASYEQYF
17,TRBV7-2,CAGHRTGGISGANVLTF
13,TRBV18,CASSPRGEDTQYF
17,TRBV19,CASTPDRSAYSNQPQHF
15,TRBV7-6,CASSPRQGIFREQYF
13,TRBV11-2,CASSARQVHEQYF
18,TRBV10-3,CAISESLGQGALDNEQFF
13,TRBV6-5,CASTPGGPYTIYF
15,TRBV5-6,CASSSALQGAWGLFF
16,TRBV28,CASSSPWEGGGYEQYF
15,TRBV5-4,CASSLSSGGPYEQYF
15,TRBV5-6,CASSLGGGTNTEAFF
15,TRBV7-2,CASSLQGLGTDTQYF
16,TRBV7-9,CASSLFFSSGKETQYF
20,TRBV2,CASTEPHTQFPGIAKNIQYF
13,TRBV2,CASSQGVVYEQYF
13,TRBV19,CASSITTLTEAFF
14,TRBV6-5,CASSYSRAFYGYTF
15,TRBV11-3,CASSPTGTSGNTIYF
17,TRBV4-1,CASSQAVSGTGANVLTF
15,TRBV7-2,CASSLVALQGGEQYF
14,TRBV6-1,CASSEVGRGETQYF
18,TRBV27,CASSSLSTGGLLNEKLFF
13,TRBV2,CASSEVRNTEAFF
16,TRBV27,CASSGSDPSSYNEQFF
12,TRBV6-5,CASKQGNQPQHF
15,TRBV6-4,CASSLTGGDTDTQYF
14,TRBV7-9,CASSFTSGGAVQYF
15,TRBV18,CASSPSFSSTDTQYF
14,TRBV7-2,CASSFYGGYYGYTF